This entry concerns a single TCR beta chain. As to time point: newly diagnosed, previously untreated cHL patient sample. This record belongs to a study of PD-1 blockade in classical Hodgkin lymphoma. With V trimmed by 0 bases and J by 4 bases, 3 bases remained unmatched. The CDR3 sequence is 15 residues long. Germline CDR1 and CDR2: SGHRS and YFSETQ. Only in-frame clones appear in the TCRdb table, and some are missing; sequencing was by immunoSEQ multiplex PCR. There are roughly 70,000 clones in the sample; over 90% occur only once, and roughly 2.5% lies in the top ten. The receptor was derived from a human donor with classical Hodgkin lymphoma. Sequenced input: peripheral blood mononuclear cells (PBMCs). The chain joins TRBV5-1 to TRBJ2-2, with 7 bases aligning to TRBD2. The CDR3 nucleotides read TGCGCCAGCAGCTTGGGACTAGCCTCCACCGGGGAGCTGTTTTTT. The encoded protein is CASSLGLASTGELFF.